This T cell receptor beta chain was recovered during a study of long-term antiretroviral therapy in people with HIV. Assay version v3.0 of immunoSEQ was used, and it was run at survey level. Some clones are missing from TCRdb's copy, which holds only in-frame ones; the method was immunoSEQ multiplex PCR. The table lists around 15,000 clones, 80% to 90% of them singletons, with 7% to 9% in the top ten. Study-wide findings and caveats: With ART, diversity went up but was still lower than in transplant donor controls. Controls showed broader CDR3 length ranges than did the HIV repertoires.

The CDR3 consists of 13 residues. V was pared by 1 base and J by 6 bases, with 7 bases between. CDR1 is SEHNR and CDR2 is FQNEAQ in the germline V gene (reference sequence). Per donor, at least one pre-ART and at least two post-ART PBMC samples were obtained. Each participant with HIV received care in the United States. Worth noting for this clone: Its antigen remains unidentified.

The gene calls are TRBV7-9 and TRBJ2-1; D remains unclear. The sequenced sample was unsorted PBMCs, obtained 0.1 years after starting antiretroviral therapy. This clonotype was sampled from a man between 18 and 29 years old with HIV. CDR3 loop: CASSLEDLNEQFF. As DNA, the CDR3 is TGTGCCAGCAGCTTAGAAGACCTCAATGAGCAGTTCTTC.